This entry features one T cell receptor beta chain sequence. Individuals aged roughly 18 to 95 years were recruited from some 26 US areas. Which cohort a participant joined came from the clinical history participants gave. The data were taken from a study of blood T cell repertoires in COVID-19. Study in general: Sources were T cells, B-cell-depleted T cells, or PBMCs; the material itself was cDNA or gDNA.

The CDR3 spans 14 residues. Trimming took off 5 bases at V and 0 bases at J, with 10 bases between the two ends. The germline V gene has CDR1 SGHTA and CDR2 FQGNSA. Original analysis: Amplification with reference gene primers provided the estimates of nucleated cell counts. The method was immunoSEQ multiplex PCR; TCRdb's version includes in-frame clones alone and lacks a portion of them. V and J calls and clone size are those listed in that table; D and trimming were worked out from the DNA. The sample includes approximately 150,000 clones, approximately 79% of them seen just once. The chain joins TRBV7-2 to TRBJ1-2; D unclear. The receptor was isolated from a man aged 35 to 55 with acute COVID-19. Sequencing input: PBMCs or T cells enriched from blood (not recorded which). The CDR3: CASSPHGANYGYTF. The DNA for the CDR3 is TGTGCCAGCAGCCCCCACGGGGCTAACTATGGCTACACCTTC.